This T cell receptor beta chain is drawn from a study of neurological immune-mediated disorders. General observations from the study: A possible signature was seen in one related-CDR3 cluster, into which phylogenetic grouping placed the repertoires of 18 of 34 multiple sclerosis patients. In HTLV-1-associated myelopathy, TCR clonal expansion was greatest, whereas multiple sclerosis had the least, falling below healthy controls.

Germline CDR1 MGHRA, CDR2 YSYEKL. V lost 6 bases, J lost 1 base, and 12 bases lay in between. The CDR3 spans 15 residues. TCRdb processed the 5' RACE reads anew with MiXCR; each CDR3 protein has one entry. This repertoire shows about 66,000 distinct CDR3 sequences, roughly 4.5% found once; its top ten account for approximately 7%. Unsorted libraries were prepared from 2 million PBMCs that had been stored at -80 C. At least ten counts were recorded for this clonotype. Its antigen is unknown. The genes are TRBV4-1 and TRBJ2-2; D is unclear. Sequencing input: PBMCs. This TCR was recovered from a man aged 25-45 years with multiple sclerosis. The CDR3 DNA follows: TGCGCCAGCAGAATCGGGCCGGGGAACACCGGGGAGCTGTTTTTT. It codes for CASRIGPGNTGELFF.